This TCR beta chain was sequenced for a study of CD8 T cells in Susac syndrome. Study at large: Treatment at blood withdrawal was none, corticosteroids, or intravenous immunoglobulin alone in Susac syndrome patients.

This clonotype has a handful of counts. An amount of RNA that ranged from about 0.45 to 1 ug was reverse transcribed with random hexamers. Across 54 Vbeta and 13 Jbeta, immunoSEQ multiplex PCR amplified TCR beta CDR3. TCRdb passed the immunoSEQ multiplex PCR reads through MiXCR, listing each CDR3 protein once. The data show roughly 150,000 distinct CDR3 sequences, about 95% seen once. Sequencing of TCR beta drew on CD8+ and CD4+ T cells from blood. Unmatched junction bases numbered 6, after V lost 6 bases and J lost 10 bases. Germline loops: CDR1 SGHDN, CDR2 FVKESK. This CDR3 is built from 13 residues.

Material: CD4+ T cells from PBMCs. The rearrangement uses TRBV14 and TRBJ1-6, with 7 nucleotides matching TRBD1. The origin of this receptor is a human donor with Susac syndrome. The CDR3 protein is CASSRQGGSPLHF. As DNA, the CDR3 is TGTGCCAGCAGTCGACAGGGTGGATCACCCCTCCACTTT.